One and the same sample provided the 8 T cell receptor beta chains below, sequenced in a study of blood T cell repertoires in COVID-19. Repertoires were generated with immunoSEQ multiplex PCR, while TCRdb's copy carries only in-frame clones and drops some. Of more than 300,000 clones listed, about nine tenths are singletons. The sequenced sample was PBMCs or T cells enriched from blood (not recorded which). Source of these receptors: a middle-aged woman who had been exposed to COVID-19.

The chain is built from TRBV30 and TRBJ2-2, with D perhaps TRBD1 (6 bases). V lost 5 bases and J lost 4, with 11 bases in between. The CDR3 loop spans 13 amino acids. Germline CDR1 and CDR2: GTSNPN and SVGIG (reference sequence). Written as DNA, the CDR3 is TGTGCCTGGTCCGGACAGAGCACCGGGGAGCTGTTTTTT. Its protein is CAWSGQSTGELFF. The whole variable domain, filled in from reference TRBV30 and TRBJ2-2, reads SQTIHQWPATLVQPVGSPLSLECTVEGTSNPNLYWYRQAAGRGLQLLFYSVGIGQISSEVPQNLSASRPQDRQFILSSKKLLLSDSGFYLCAWSGQSTGELFFGEGSRLTVL.

This chain joins TRBV27 and TRBJ2-1; 9 positions agree with TRBD1. J gave up 7 bases and V 4 bases, and 5 bases lay outside the gene matches. CDR1 and CDR2 (germline): MNHEY, SMNVEV (reference sequence). The CDR3 loop spans 14 amino acids. The CDR3 DNA sequence: TGTGCCAGCAGTTCCTACAGGGGGCTGAATGAGCAGTTCTTC. It codes for CASSSYRGLNEQFF.

The V gene is TRBV10-3, the J gene TRBJ2-3; a possible D gene is TRBD1 (6 bases). Trimming left V 2 bases short and J 7 bases short, with 13 bases between. There are 14 residues in the CDR3. Germline V gene lookup returns CDR1 ENHRY and CDR2 SYGVKD. The CDR3 spells CAISERVGANTQYF. CDR3 coding DNA: TGTGCCATCAGTGAGAGGGTGGGGGCGAATACGCAGTATTTT.

The rearrangement uses TRBV7-2 and TRBJ2-7, with D unclear. Germline V gives CDR1 SGHTA, CDR2 FQGNSA. This CDR3 has 13 residues. Trimming left V 3 bases short and J 1 base short, with 7 bases between. The CDR3 here is CASSFADSYEQYF. The CDR3 bases are TGTGCCAGCAGCTTTGCGGATTCCTACGAGCAGTACTTC.

The chain combines TRBV27 with TRBJ2-1, with 10 bases aligning to TRBD2. After removal of 9 bases from V and 9 bases from J, the junction contained 11 bases not matched to a gene. This CDR3 has 14 amino acids. Germline V CDR1 and CDR2: MNHEY, SMNVEV (reference sequence). CDR3 region: CASSGLAGVGEQFF. The CDR3 region has the DNA TGTGCCAGTTCAGGGCTAGCGGGAGTTGGTGAGCAGTTCTTC.

V gene TRBV5-6 combines with J gene TRBJ2-7, with a tentative D call TRBD2 (6 bases). V was trimmed by 2 bases and J by 0 bases, leaving 24 bases between them. This CDR3 has 19 residues. Germline CDR1 SGHDT, CDR2 YYEEEE. The CDR3 spells CASSFSAARRGSSSYEQYF. The DNA for the CDR3 is TGTGCCAGCAGCTTTTCTGCGGCCCGGCGGGGCTCAAGCTCCTACGAGCAGTACTTC.

The V gene is TRBV24-1, the J gene TRBJ1-5, with 7 bases matching TRBD1. Trimming at V came to 3 bases and at J to 4 bases, leaving 11 bases not matched to a gene. Germline V lookup: CDR1 KGHDR, CDR2 SFDVKD. CDR3 length: 17 amino acids. The CDR3 loop reads CATSDPRTGGGNQPQHF. The CDR3, as DNA: TGTGCCACCAGTGATCCCCGGACAGGCGGCGGAAATCAGCCCCAGCATTTT.

Comments on this clone: One end of the junction varies from germline; a read error may be responsible. This sequence joins TRBV6-5 and TRBJ2-1, with a tentative D call TRBD1 (5 bases). CDR3 length: 14 amino acids. Germline CDR1 is MNHEY and CDR2 is SVGAGI. The chain's CDR3 is CASNALWGDRRRIF. In DNA form, the CDR3 reads TGTGCCAGCAATGCGCTTTGGGGCGATCGGCGGAGAATCTTC.